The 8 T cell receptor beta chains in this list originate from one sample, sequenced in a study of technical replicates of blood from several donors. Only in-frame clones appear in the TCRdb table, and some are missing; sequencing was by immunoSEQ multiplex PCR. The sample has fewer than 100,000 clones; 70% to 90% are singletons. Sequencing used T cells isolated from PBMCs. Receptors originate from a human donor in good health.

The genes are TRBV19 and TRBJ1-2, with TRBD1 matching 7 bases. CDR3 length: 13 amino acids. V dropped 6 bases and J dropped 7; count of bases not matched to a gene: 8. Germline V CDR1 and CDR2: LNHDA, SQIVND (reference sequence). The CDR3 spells CASRATGLSGYTF. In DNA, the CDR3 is TGTGCCAGTAGGGCGACAGGGTTGAGTGGCTACACCTTC.

The CDR3 DNA reads as TGTGCCAGCAGCACAGACTATCCAGATACGCAGTATTTT. Its protein is CASSTDYPDTQYF. The chain recombines TRBV5-4 with TRBJ2-3, with a possible D match to TRBD2 (5 bases). This CDR3 region has 13 residues. The germline gives CDR1 SGHNT, CDR2 YYREEE (reference sequence). V lost 4 bases and J lost 4, with 10 bases in between.

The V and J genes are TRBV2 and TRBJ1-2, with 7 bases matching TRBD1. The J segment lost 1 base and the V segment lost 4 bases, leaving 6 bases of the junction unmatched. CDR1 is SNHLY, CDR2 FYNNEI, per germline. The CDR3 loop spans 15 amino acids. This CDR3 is CASSGQGTVNYGYTF. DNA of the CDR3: TGTGCCAGCAGTGGCCAAGGGACAGTTAACTATGGCTACACCTTC. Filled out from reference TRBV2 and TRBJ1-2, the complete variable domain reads EPEVTQTPSHQVTQMGQEVILRCVPISNHLYFYWYRQILGQKVEFLVSFYNNEISEKSEIFDDQFSVERPDGSNFTLKIRSTKLEDSAMYFCASSGQGTVNYGYTFGSGTRLTVV.

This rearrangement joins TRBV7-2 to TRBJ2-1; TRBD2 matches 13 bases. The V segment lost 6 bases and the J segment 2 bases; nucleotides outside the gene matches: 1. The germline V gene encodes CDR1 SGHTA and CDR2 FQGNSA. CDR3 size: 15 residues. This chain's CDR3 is CASRTSGRAYNEQFF. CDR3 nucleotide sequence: TGTGCCAGCAGAACTAGCGGGAGGGCCTACAATGAGCAGTTCTTC.

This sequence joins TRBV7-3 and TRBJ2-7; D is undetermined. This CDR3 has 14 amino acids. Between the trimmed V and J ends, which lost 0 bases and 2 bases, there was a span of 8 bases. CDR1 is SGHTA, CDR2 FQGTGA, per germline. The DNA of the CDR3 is TGTGCCAGCAGCTTAACGGCAGAAGCCTACGAGCAGTACTTC. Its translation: CASSLTAEAYEQYF.

CDR3 amino acids: CASSPRQGLNIQYF. Written as DNA, the CDR3 is TGTGCCAGTAGTCCCCGACAGGGGTTGAACATTCAGTACTTC. The chain recombines TRBV19 with TRBJ2-4; 8 positions match TRBD1. The length of the CDR3 is 14 residues. V gave up 5 bases and J gave up 7 bases; unmatched junction bases: 7. The germline V gene has CDR1 LNHDA and CDR2 SQIVND (reference sequence).

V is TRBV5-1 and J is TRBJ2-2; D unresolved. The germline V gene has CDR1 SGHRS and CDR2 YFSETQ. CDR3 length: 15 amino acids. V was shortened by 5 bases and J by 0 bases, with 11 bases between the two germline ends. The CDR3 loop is CASRTVRTNTGELFF. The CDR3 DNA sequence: TGCGCCAGCAGAACCGTCAGAACGAACACCGGGGAGCTGTTTTTT.

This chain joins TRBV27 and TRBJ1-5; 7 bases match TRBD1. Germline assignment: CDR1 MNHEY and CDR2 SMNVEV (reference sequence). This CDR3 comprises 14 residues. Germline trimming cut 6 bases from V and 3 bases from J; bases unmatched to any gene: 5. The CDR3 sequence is CASSYRGLNQPQHF. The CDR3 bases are TGTGCCAGCAGCTACAGGGGCCTCAATCAGCCCCAGCATTTT.